The 25 T cell receptor beta chains below all came from one sample that was sequenced in a study of OX40 agonist ivuxolimab in advanced cancers. TCRdb keeps only in-frame clones here, not all; method: immunoSEQ multiplex PCR. The sample includes about 46,000 clones, about 88% seen only once; the top ten take about 50%. This sample comprised CD4+ or CD8+ T cells sorted from blood, obtained in a trial of the OX40 agonist ivuxolimab. Receptor source: an adult with an advanced solid tumor such as melanoma, head and neck, liver or kidney cancer.

CDR3 amino acids: CASSPGLAGVSYEQYF. CDR3 DNA: TGCGCCAGCAGCCCGGGACTAGCGGGGGTCTCCTACGAGCAGTACTTC. The chain couples TRBV5-1 to TRBJ2-7; 14 bases map to TRBD2. V shed 4 bases, J shed 0 bases, and the junction held 3 bases outside the gene matches. This CDR3 is built from 16 residues. The germline V gene encodes CDR1 SGHRS and CDR2 YFSETQ.

The chain uses TRBV7-9 and TRBJ2-5; D gene ambiguous. Germline loops: CDR1 SEHNR, CDR2 FQNEAQ (reference sequence). The V end was cut by 4 bases, the J end by 1 base, with 10 bases between. There are 14 residues in the CDR3. The CDR3 is CASSSLGIQETQYF. CDR3 sequence (DNA): TGTGCCAGCAGCTCCCTCGGAATCCAAGAGACCCAGTACTTC.

With regard to this clone: Its ends do not fully match the called genes, so a read error is possible. The chain is built from TRBV7-9 and TRBJ2-1, with 9 bases matching TRBD1. Per the germline V gene, CDR1 is SEHNR and CDR2 is FQNEAQ (reference sequence). The CDR3 is 16 amino acids. CDR3 residues: CASSLSRTGAYSEQFF. The CDR3 DNA follows: TGTGCCAGCAGCTTATCCCGGACAGGGGCCTACAGTGAGCAGTTCTTC.

The chain combines TRBV6-5 with TRBJ1-5; no firm D call. Trimming cost V 6 bases and J 1 base, with 7 bases left between them. The length of the CDR3 is 13 residues. From germline, CDR1 is MNHEY and CDR2 SVGAGI. This CDR3 reads CASSIDSNQPQHF. The DNA for the CDR3 is TGTGCCAGCAGCATAGACAGCAATCAGCCCCAGCATTTT.

CDR3 sequence (DNA): TGTGCCAGCAGCCAAGGCGAAGGGGGCTTGGATACGCAGTATTTT. Translated, it gives CASSQGEGGLDTQYF. This sequence joins TRBV16 and TRBJ2-3; 7 bases line up with TRBD1. Germline CDR1 KGHSY, CDR2 FQNENV. This CDR3 is 15 amino acids long. The trim removed 2 bases at V and 6 bases at J, leaving 8 bases unmatched.

This chain joins TRBV9 and TRBJ2-3; D might be TRBD1 or TRBD2, each matching 5 bases. The CDR3 sequence is 15 residues long. Germline assignment: CDR1 SGDLS and CDR2 YYNGEE. The V end lost 2 bases, the J end lost 4 bases, and 14 bases lay between the germline ends. The CDR3 nucleotides read TGTGCCAGCAGCGTTGGGGGAGAGAATGCAGATACGCAGTATTTT. The encoded protein is CASSVGGENADTQYF.

This CDR3 is CASSGRGENTDTQYF. For the CDR3, the DNA is TGTGCCAGCAGTGGGCGGGGGGAGAACACAGATACGCAGTATTTT. The chain couples TRBV2 to TRBJ2-3, with TRBD2 identical over 8 bases. Trimming took 4 bases from V and 2 from J; bases not matched to a gene: 5. This CDR3 region has 15 residues. In germline, CDR1 is SNHLY, CDR2 FYNNEI.

The gene calls are TRBV28 and TRBJ2-1, with a possible D match to TRBD2 (6 bases). Trimming left V 4 bases short and J 6 bases short, with 16 bases between. The germline CDR1 and CDR2 sequences are MDHEN and SYDVKM. The CDR3 is 15 amino acids. This CDR3 reads CASSSMFRGSNEQFF. CDR3 bases: TGTGCCAGCAGTTCTATGTTCCGGGGGAGCAATGAGCAGTTCTTC.

The rearrangement uses TRBV7-9 and TRBJ2-7, with 7 bases fitting TRBD1. V lost 4 bases to trimming and J lost 0 bases; unmatched junction nucleotides: 18. The CDR3 is 19 amino acids. From germline, CDR1 is SEHNR and CDR2 FQNEAQ (reference sequence). This CDR3 is CASSSLHQGETGPSYEQYF. For the CDR3, the DNA is TGTGCCAGCAGCTCGCTCCACCAGGGGGAGACAGGGCCCTCCTACGAGCAGTACTTC.

The genes are TRBV9 and TRBJ1-4, with 7 bases aligning to TRBD1. This CDR3 region has 15 residues. J gave up 4 bases and V 2 bases, and 5 bases lay outside the gene matches. Germline V gene sequence: CDR1 SGDLS, CDR2 YYNGEE. CDR3 coding DNA: TGTGCCAGCAGCGTGGGGACAGTTAGTAATGAAAAACTGTTTTTT. Protein sequence: CASSVGTVSNEKLFF.

CDR3 DNA sequence: TGTGCCAGCAGCTTATCTGTGTTGGGGGGATCAGATACGCAGTATTTT. It codes for CASSLSVLGGSDTQYF. The genes are TRBV11-1 and TRBJ2-3; possibly TRBD2 for D (6 bases). Germline V gene lookup returns CDR1 SGHAT and CDR2 FQDESV (reference sequence). Trimming removed 2 bases from V and 4 bases from J, with 16 bases in between. The CDR3 loop spans 16 amino acids.

The J gene is TRBJ2-7, the V gene TRBV10-2; perhaps TRBD1 as D (6 bases). Germline V CDR1 and CDR2: WSHSY, SAAADI. This CDR3 is built from 12 residues. The V gene lost 7 bases and the J gene lost 13 bases, with 20 bases spanning the gap. The CDR3, as DNA: TGCGCCAGCACCCCCCGGGCAGGGGAACCATACTTC. Protein: CASTPRAGEPYF.

This chain links TRBV21-1 with TRBJ2-7; the table's D call, TRBD1, was not checked against the DNA. TRBV21-1 corresponds to a pseudogene. The CDR3 has 14 amino acids. Here the CDR3 reads CASSTVRGSYEQYF. In DNA form, the CDR3 reads TGTGCCAGCAGCACAGTAAGGGGATCCTACGAGCAGTACTTC.

The V and J genes are TRBV18 and TRBJ1-1; D might be TRBD1 (6 bases). V lost 4 bases and J 8 bases, leaving 11 bases between the germline ends. Germline V gives CDR1 KGHSH, CDR2 LQKENI. The CDR3 consists of 12 residues. In nucleotides, the CDR3 is TGTGCCAGCTCACTTTCCGGGACAGAAGCTTTCTTT. This encodes CASSLSGTEAFF. Drawing the rest from reference TRBV18 and TRBJ1-1, the complete variable domain is NAGVMQNPRHLVRRRGQEARLRCSPMKGHSHVYWYRQLPEEGLKFMVYLQKENIIDESGMPKERFSAEFPKEGPSILRIQQVVRGDSAAYFCASSLSGTEAFFGQGTRLTVV.

This clone occurred a few times. This chain connects TRBV6-1 to TRBJ2-7; TRBD2 agrees at 7 bases. Unmatched junction bases numbered 8, after V lost 7 bases and J lost 2 bases. The CDR3 extends over 14 amino acids. Germline V gene lookup returns CDR1 MNHNS and CDR2 SASEGT. The CDR3 protein is CASIPRAGAYEQYF. CDR3 nucleotide sequence: TGTGCCAGCATCCCGCGGGCGGGGGCCTACGAGCAGTACTTC.

The chain uses TRBV6-6 and TRBJ2-7, with D possibly TRBD2 on 6 matching bases. CDR1 MNHNY and CDR2 SVGAGI come from the germline V gene (reference sequence). Trimming took 4 bases from V and 2 from J, leaving 18 bases between them. This CDR3 is built from 16 residues. For the CDR3, the DNA is TGTGCCAGCAGTTGGCATCCGGGACTGACGACCTACGAGCAGTACTTC. The encoded protein is CASSWHPGLTTYEQYF.

The rearrangement joins TRBV6-5 to TRBJ2-4; D perhaps matches TRBD2 (6 bases). This CDR3 is 16 amino acids long. V shed 0 bases and J shed 0 bases, with 9 bases lying between them. The germline CDR1 and CDR2 sequences are MNHEY and SVGAGI. The CDR3 DNA reads as TGTGCCAGCAGTTACTCAGGTAGCGGAGCCAAAAACATTCAGTACTTC. Amino acid sequence: CASSYSGSGAKNIQYF.

In its sample, this clone was seen once. The chain joins TRBV2 to TRBJ1-4; possible D gene TRBD1, 6 bases. CDR3 length equals 15 residues. The germline V gene encodes CDR1 SNHLY and CDR2 FYNNEI. Trimming removed 6 bases from V and 5 bases from J, with 16 bases in between. DNA for the CDR3: TGTGCCAGCAGCTATACACAGGGCAGGAATGAAAAACTGTTTTTT. Residues: CASSYTQGRNEKLFF.

The chain is built from TRBV7-2 and TRBJ2-1; D gene uncertain. Germline CDR1 reads SGHTA; CDR2 reads FQGNSA. V was trimmed by 8 bases and J by 9 bases, leaving 11 bases between them. The CDR3 length is 11 residues. In nucleotides, the CDR3 is TGTGCCAGCGGTACACCTGGTGAGCAGTTCTTC. Encoded protein: CASGTPGEQFF.

The sample holds one count of this clone. This chain links TRBV27 with TRBJ1-1; TRBD1 agrees at 9 bases. This CDR3 spans 16 amino acids. V lost 8 bases to trimming and J lost 4 bases; unmatched junction nucleotides: 14. Per the germline V gene, CDR1 is MNHEY and CDR2 is SMNVEV (reference sequence). The CDR3 DNA sequence: TGTGCCAGCTCCCGAACAGGGGGCGGGAGGGGCACTGAAGCTTTCTTT. It specifies CASSRTGGGRGTEAFF.

The V gene is TRBV6-5, the J gene TRBJ2-5; possibly TRBD1 for D (6 bases). The length of the CDR3 is 14 residues. V lost 10 bases and J 0 bases, leaving 15 bases between the germline ends. Germline V lookup: CDR1 MNHEY, CDR2 SVGAGI. The CDR3 DNA is TGTGCCATCAGGCAGGGACAATACCAAGAGACCCAGTACTTC. Translating gives CAIRQGQYQETQYF.

This clone was recorded only once. The chain carries TRBV7-3 and TRBJ1-3; D is uncertain. V shed 10 bases and J shed 3 bases, with 22 bases lying between them. Per germline, CDR1 SGHTA and CDR2 FQGTGA. CDR3 length: 16 amino acids. The CDR3 loop is CANTRELAPRGNTIYF. The CDR3 nucleotides read TGTGCCAACACTAGGGAACTGGCGCCGCGTGGAAACACCATATATTTT.

This clone was found many times. The chain joins TRBV11-3 to TRBJ1-5; no clear D. V lost 5 bases and J lost 6, with 11 bases in between. This CDR3 region has 13 residues. The germline V gene encodes CDR1 SGHNT and CDR2 YENEEA. The CDR3 reads CASSHGVLQPQHF. DNA of the CDR3: TGTGCCAGCAGCCATGGGGTCCTTCAGCCCCAGCATTTT.

The V and J genes are TRBV10-2 and TRBJ2-3; 7 bases align to TRBD1. This CDR3 region has 14 residues. The V gene end was trimmed by 6 bases and the J gene end by 0 bases; junction bases not matched to a gene: 3. Germline V lookup: CDR1 WSHSY, CDR2 SAAADI. The CDR3 region is CASSLQGSTDTQYF. Here the CDR3 DNA reads TGCGCCAGCAGCCTACAGGGGAGCACAGATACGCAGTATTTT.

The J gene is TRBJ1-1, the V gene TRBV13, with no clear D. V was trimmed by 10 bases and J by 8 bases, leaving 14 bases between them. This CDR3 is 11 amino acids long. The germline V gene has CDR1 PRHDT and CDR2 FYEKMQ (reference sequence). The CDR3 loop reads CATSVEEEAFF. The CDR3 bases are TGTGCCACCTCGGTCGAAGAGGAAGCTTTCTTT.